This passage covers 16 T cell receptor beta chains from one sample sequenced in a study of blood T cells in healthy people across ages (dated by TCRdb to the mid-2010s). Library method: 5' RACE. The sequencer was an Illumina HiSeq 2500. The second PCR ran for roughly 7 to 11 cycles and used a J-beta primer mix along with a sample-barcoded 5' primer. TCRdb reworked the public reads: Q25 trimming with fastp, MiXCR clone assembly, productive beta chains retained. A single entry per CDR3 protein holds the most common genes and DNA from its merged rows. The sample contains roughly 1,000,000 distinct CDR3 sequences, almost 25% of them found a single time. 0.65% to 0.75% of the sample lies in the top ten. These data also featured in a second study, about T cells of mothers and their children.

Sequencing used blood. These receptor sequences come from a girl aged 2-10 years in good health.

In its sample, this clonotype was seen a few times. The rearrangement joins TRBV20-1 to TRBJ2-1, with TRBD1 matching over 8 bases. With 0 bases clipped from V and 2 bases from J, the junction kept 9 bases outside the gene matches. Germline CDR1 DFQATT, CDR2 SNEGSKA (reference sequence). CDR3 length: 17 amino acids. The DNA of the CDR3 is TGCAGTGCTAGAGATGGGAGCACAGGGGGACCCTACAATGAGCAGTTCTTC. It specifies CSARDGSTGGPYNEQFF.

As concerns this clonotype: At one end the junction does not follow the germline gene, possibly because of a read error. The chain links TRBV7-7 to TRBJ2-5; D might be TRBD1 (5 bases). The DNA end favors TRBJ2-1, so the J call may be wrong. The CDR3 covers 16 residues. Looked up from germline, CDR1 is SSHAT and CDR2 is FNYEAQ (reference sequence). The CDR3 reads CASSLKPLGAYNEQFF. CDR3 nucleotides: TGTGCTAGCAGCTTGAAACCCCTAGGGGCCTACAATGAGCAGTTCTTC.

V gene TRBV7-2 combines with J gene TRBJ2-7; weak D call: TRBD1 (6 bases). CDR1 and CDR2 from the germline V gene are SGHTA and FQGNSA. The V gene lost 5 bases and the J gene lost 5 bases, with 22 bases spanning the gap. There are 16 residues in the CDR3. The CDR3 DNA reads as TGTGCCAGCAGCCGCCGGAAAGGGGGTGGTAGCCACGAGCAGTACTTC. Translation: CASSRRKGGGSHEQYF.

This clonotype came up a few times. J is TRBJ1-1 and V is TRBV6-6; D gene unclear. Deletions cut 6 bases from V and 7 bases from J, with 15 bases between. The CDR3 runs 13 residues. The germline gives CDR1 MNHNY, CDR2 SVGAGI (reference sequence). CDR3 sequence (DNA): TGTGCCAGCAGCTTGGACGTGTCTTTTGAAGCTTTCTTT. The encoded protein is CASSLDVSFEAFF.

The chain combines TRBV20-1 with TRBJ2-5; D may match TRBD1 or TRBD2 (5 bases each). The J call may be mistaken, given a closer DNA end match to TRBJ2-1. The CDR3 is 13 amino acids. Germline assignment: CDR1 DFQATT and CDR2 SNEGSKA (reference sequence). CDR3 sequence (DNA): TGCAGTTGGAGAGAGAGGGGCGACAATGAGCAGTTCTTC. Protein product: CSWRERGDNEQFF.

This clonotype was recorded many times. The genes are TRBV7-2 and TRBJ1-2, with D hard to call. The CDR3 runs 13 residues. The germline gives CDR1 SGHTA, CDR2 FQGNSA. With 1 base removed from V and 5 bases from J, the gap between germline ends came to 8 bases. The CDR3, as DNA: TGTGCCAGCAGCTTAGGGACCGTTTATGGCTACACCTTC. Its protein is CASSLGTVYGYTF.

This chain connects TRBV4-1 to TRBJ2-5; D remains unclear. The DNA matches TRBJ2-7 better at its end, which makes the J call doubtful. This CDR3 region has 13 residues. Germline values: CDR1 MGHRA, CDR2 YSYEKL. CDR3 in DNA: TGCGCCAGCAGCCAAGAAGCAACCTACGAGCAGTACTTC. Translating it yields CASSQEATYEQYF.

The chain recombines TRBV15 with TRBJ2-2, with unresolved D. This CDR3 is 14 amino acids long. Trimming pared 0 bases from V and 8 bases from J, leaving 10 bases between. Looked up from germline, CDR1 is LNHNV and CDR2 is YYDKDF (reference sequence). The CDR3 DNA follows: TGTGCCACCAGCAGAGATAGTCCTCTTGGGGAGCTGTTTTTT. It specifies CATSRDSPLGELFF.

V usage is TRBV9 and J usage is TRBJ2-5; D unresolved. TRBJ2-1 explains the end of the DNA better; the J call may be wrong. The V gene's germline CDR1 is SGDLS and CDR2 YYNGEE. This CDR3 comprises 14 residues. CDR3 amino acids: CASSPRTPSNEQFF. DNA for the CDR3: TGTGCCAGCAGCCCTCGGACCCCGAGCAATGAGCAGTTCTTC.

This clonotype showed up just a few times. This sequence joins TRBV12-5 and TRBJ2-5; TRBD1 is a possible D gene (5 bases). Trimming removed 0 bases at V and 2 bases at J, with 13 bases between. The CDR3 is 16 residues long. Germline V gene data show CDR1 as LGHNT and CDR2 as FRNRAP. The CDR3 DNA sequence: TGTGCTAGTGGTTTGGTAACCCGGGCAGGGCAAGAGACCCAGTACTTC. This encodes CASGLVTRAGQETQYF.

The V gene is TRBV29-1, the J gene TRBJ1-4, with D unclear. CDR1 SQVTM and CDR2 ANQGSEA come from the germline V gene. This CDR3 comprises 11 residues. Deletions cut 4 bases from V and 8 bases from J, with 8 bases between. The CDR3 loop is CSVGRDEKLFF. CDR3 nucleotides: TGCAGCGTTGGGCGCGACGAAAAACTGTTTTTT.

V and J are TRBV29-1 and TRBJ1-2; 9 nucleotides match TRBD1. J lost 12 bases, V lost 5 bases, and 16 bases had no gene match. This CDR3 has 14 amino acids. Germline CDR1 SQVTM, CDR2 ANQGSEA. The CDR3 region has the DNA TGCAGCGTTCGGCCGGGACAGGGAACAACGGGCAACACCTTC. Encoded protein: CSVRPGQGTTGNTF.

The chain carries TRBV5-4 and TRBJ2-2, with 14 bases aligning to TRBD2. The CDR3 contains 17 residues. J gave up 5 bases and V 4 bases, and 7 bases lay outside the gene matches. Germline lookup yields CDR1 SGHNT and CDR2 YYREEE (reference sequence). For the CDR3, the DNA is TGTGCCAGCAGCCCCGGACTAGCGGGGGGTGGAACCGGGGAGCTGTTTTTT. It is translated as CASSPGLAGGGTGELFF.

This clonotype was observed a few times. This chain connects TRBV28 to TRBJ1-4; D uncertain. The V end was cut by 3 bases, the J end by 0 bases, with 11 bases between. The length of the CDR3 is 16 residues. CDR1 is MDHEN and CDR2 is SYDVKM in the germline V gene. As DNA, the CDR3 is TGTGCCAGCAGTTTCAACAGCAGAGCAACTAATGAAAAACTGTTTTTT. Translated, it gives CASSFNSRATNEKLFF.

This clonotype was seen a few times. V usage is TRBV4-2 and J usage is TRBJ1-3; TRBD1 might be the D (5 bases). Germline values: CDR1 LGHNA, CDR2 YNFKEQ. V was trimmed by 0 bases and J by 3 bases, leaving 12 bases between them. The length of the CDR3 is 16 residues. The CDR3 loop is CASSQDPRGIGNTIYF. In DNA, the CDR3 is TGTGCCAGCAGCCAAGACCCTCGGGGGATTGGAAACACCATATATTTT.

J is TRBJ2-3 and V is TRBV12-3 or TRBV12-4, with 7 nucleotides matching TRBD2. The CDR3 runs 15 residues. Trimming at V came to 6 bases and at J to 2 bases, leaving 8 bases not matched to a gene. CDR3 coding DNA: TGTGCCAGCAGACTGCTAGCGGACTCCACAGATACGCAGTATTTT. Residues: CASRLLADSTDTQYF.